One and the same sample provided the 19 T cell receptor beta chains below, sequenced in a study of spatial heterogeneity in lung cancer. Time point: sample taken at primary tumor resection. TCRdb re-analysed the 5' RACE reads in MiXCR, keeping a single row per CDR3 protein. The sample gives about 92,000 distinct CDR3 sequences, about an eighth of which show up once; about two fifths is in the top ten. Specimen: PBMCs, collected at surgery. Receptor source: a male donor with early-stage non-small cell lung cancer.

The J gene is TRBJ2-7, the V gene TRBV6-6; TRBD1 matches 10 bases. This CDR3 is 14 amino acids long. The V segment lost 2 bases and the J segment 2 bases; nucleotides outside the gene matches: 0. Germline V gene lookup returns CDR1 MNHNY and CDR2 SVGAGI (reference sequence). The CDR3 reads CASSYGQGAYEQYF. The CDR3 DNA is TGTGCCAGCAGTTACGGACAGGGGGCCTACGAGCAGTACTTC.

The chain couples TRBV29-1 to TRBJ2-2, with D perhaps given as TRBD1 or TRBD2 (5 bases each). CDR1 is SQVTM and CDR2 is ANQGSEA in the germline V gene. Between the trimmed V and J ends, which lost 6 bases and 4 bases, there was a span of 9 bases. CDR3 length: 12 amino acids. DNA for the CDR3: TGCAGCGTGGGACCCTCCACCGGGGAGCTGTTTTTT. Translation gives CSVGPSTGELFF.

This clonotype occurred a few times. The V call is TRBV10-1, the J call TRBJ1-1; no reliable D call. CDR1 is WNHNN, CDR2 SYGVQD, per germline (reference sequence). The V end was cut by 5 bases, the J end by 2 bases, with 12 bases between. There are 14 residues in the CDR3. The CDR3: CASSSRAGNTEAFF. Written as DNA, the CDR3 is TGCGCCAGCAGTTCCCGAGCGGGAAACACTGAAGCTTTCTTT.

The chain has TRBV29-1 and TRBJ2-2, with D hard to call. The CDR3 is 11 amino acids. Trimming left V 6 bases short and J 5 bases short, with 7 bases between. Germline V gene lookup returns CDR1 SQVTM and CDR2 ANQGSEA. CDR3 loop: CSVRETGELFF. The CDR3 DNA follows: TGCAGCGTCCGTGAGACCGGGGAGCTGTTTTTT.

V is TRBV9 and J is TRBJ1-1, with D unresolved. The V gene's germline CDR1 is SGDLS and CDR2 YYNGEE. This CDR3 has 15 residues. V was clipped by 4 bases and J by 5 bases, with 18 bases between them. The CDR3 coding sequence is TGTGCCAGCAGCATCGGACCCCAAGCGGGGACTGAAGCTTTCTTT. Protein product: CASSIGPQAGTEAFF.

This clonotype showed up many times. The chain combines TRBV28 with TRBJ2-5; 7 bases match TRBD1. The J segment lost 3 bases and the V segment lost 6 bases, leaving 7 bases of the junction unmatched. CDR1 is MDHEN, CDR2 SYDVKM, per germline. The CDR3 is made up of 14 amino acids. The CDR3 here is CASSPRTGEETQYF. The CDR3 DNA reads TGTGCCAGCAGCCCCAGGACAGGTGAAGAGACCCAGTACTTC.

This clonotype was recorded a few times. This chain joins TRBV5-1 and TRBJ2-3; 12 bases line up with TRBD2. CDR1 is SGHRS, CDR2 YFSETQ, per germline. The V and J ends lost 4 bases and 1 base, in that order; junction bases with no gene match: 4. The CDR3 covers 16 residues. The CDR3 nucleotides are TGCGCCAGCAGCCAACGACTAGCGGGAGGCACAGATACGCAGTATTTT. Protein sequence: CASSQRLAGGTDTQYF.

In its sample, this clonotype was seen a few times. The chain couples TRBV20-1 to TRBJ2-5, with 10 bases that match TRBD2. Germline CDR1 reads DFQATT; CDR2 reads SNEGSKA (reference sequence). The CDR3 totals 13 residues. Trimming cost V 7 bases and J 4 bases; bases outside gene matches: 6. CDR3 sequence reads: CSVSGRGSETQYF. As DNA, the CDR3 is TGCAGTGTCAGCGGGAGGGGGTCAGAGACCCAGTACTTC.

In its sample, this clonotype was seen many times. This sequence joins TRBV3-2 and TRBJ2-7; the table's D call, TRBD2, was not checked against the DNA. TRBV3-2 is classified as a pseudogene. The CDR3 loop spans 17 amino acids. CDR3 amino acids: CASSPVPLAGGTEEQYF. DNA for the CDR3: TGTGCCAGCAGCCCGGTGCCTCTAGCGGGAGGGACGGAAGAGCAGTACTTC.

The chain has TRBV7-2 and TRBJ1-1; unclear D gene. Per germline, CDR1 SGHTA and CDR2 FQGNSA. The CDR3 consists of 12 residues. The V end was cut by 3 bases, the J end by 5 bases, with 7 bases between. CDR3 nucleotides: TGTGCCAGCAGCTTGATCGAGACTGAAGCTTTCTTT. Translation gives CASSLIETEAFF.

The table lists this clonotype with many counts. The chain uses TRBV20-1 and TRBJ2-7; maybe TRBD1 (6 bases). Germline lookup yields CDR1 DFQATT and CDR2 SNEGSKA (reference sequence). The CDR3 has 11 amino acids. CDR3 protein: CSARVRDIFIV. The CDR3 bases are TGCAGTGCTAGAGTCCGGGACATCTTTATAGTC.

This clonotype turned up a few times. The gene calls are TRBV5-6 and TRBJ2-5; D is undetermined. This CDR3 spans 12 amino acids. V lost 4 bases and J 5 bases, leaving 9 bases between the germline ends. Germline V CDR1 and CDR2: SGHDT, YYEEEE. CDR3 nucleotide sequence: TGTGCCAGCAGCACCCTATGGGAGACCCAGTACTTC. Protein: CASSTLWETQYF.

The genes are TRBV20-1 and TRBJ2-1; TRBD2 matches 13 bases. Trimming cost V 6 bases and J 12 bases; bases outside gene matches: 8. Germline CDR1 reads DFQATT; CDR2 reads SNEGSKA (reference sequence). This CDR3 spans 13 amino acids. The CDR3 loop reads CSAPRGTSGAQFF. The CDR3 nucleotides read TGCAGTGCACCCAGGGGGACTAGCGGGGCGCAGTTCTTC.

The chain uses TRBV27 and TRBJ2-3; D tentatively fits TRBD1 or TRBD2 (5 bases each). Germline lookup yields CDR1 MNHEY and CDR2 SMNVEV (reference sequence). This CDR3 has 15 amino acids. The V end lost 0 bases, the J end lost 7 bases, and 14 bases lay between the germline ends. CDR3 in DNA: TGTGCCAGCAGTTTATCCGGGACGCCTTACTATACGCAGTATTTT. Its translation: CASSLSGTPYYTQYF.

Concerning this clonotype itself: Just one base apart from a much larger clone, this may be a read error. The CDR3 carries no conserved terminal phenylalanine or tryptophan, so it likely arises from a read error. CDR3 region: CASSYSRKGRANTEAFL. The CDR3 bases are TGTGCCAGCAGTTACTCCCGAAAGGGGAGGGCGAACACTGAAGCTTTCCTT. The rearrangement uses TRBV6-7 and TRBJ1-1; perhaps TRBD1 as D (5 bases). TRBV6-7 is an ORF, with its function uncertain. Trimming left V 0 bases short and J 1 base short, with 15 bases between. The CDR3 has 17 residues.

The genes are TRBV11-2 and TRBJ2-5, with D unresolved. Germline lookup yields CDR1 SGHAT and CDR2 FQNNGV. This CDR3 contains 11 residues. Trimming cost V 8 bases and J 4 bases, with 8 bases left between them. The CDR3, as DNA: TGTGCCAGCGCCCTTACAGAGACCCAGTACTTC. Its protein product is CASALTETQYF. Variable domain in full (rest from reference TRBV11-2 and TRBJ2-5): EAGVAQSPRYKIIEKRQSVAFWCNPISGHATLYWYQQILGQGPKLLIQFQNNGVVDDSQLPKDRFSAERLKGVDSTLKIQPAKLEDSAVYLCASALTETQYFGPGTRLLVL.

This clonotype was seen at least ten times. The J gene is TRBJ2-7, the V gene TRBV6-6; D assignment may be TRBD1 or TRBD2 (5 bases each). Germline-derived CDR1 and CDR2 are MNHNY and SVGAGI (reference sequence). This CDR3 spans 12 amino acids. The V end was cut by 8 bases, the J end by 3 bases, with 11 bases between. Here the CDR3 reads CASQGGGYEQYF. The CDR3 DNA reads TGTGCCAGCCAGGGTGGAGGCTACGAGCAGTACTTC.

V usage is TRBV4-3 and J usage is TRBJ2-3; D is uncertain. CDR1 LGHNA and CDR2 YSLEER come from the germline V gene. V lost 0 bases, J lost 6 bases, and 10 bases lay in between. The length of the CDR3 is 14 residues. CDR3 sequence: CASSQEWAADTQYF. The CDR3 nucleotides read TGCGCCAGCAGCCAAGAGTGGGCGGCGGATACGCAGTATTTT.

A few counts support this clonotype. CDR3 nucleotides: TGTGCCAGCAGTTACTCCCGCCAAGAGACCCAGTACTTC. Its translation: CASSYSRQETQYF. The chain links TRBV6-5 to TRBJ2-5; D unclear. Looked up from germline, CDR1 is MNHEY and CDR2 is SVGAGI. The ends were cut back, 0 bases at V and 1 base at J, with 3 bases in the middle. This CDR3 is 13 amino acids long.